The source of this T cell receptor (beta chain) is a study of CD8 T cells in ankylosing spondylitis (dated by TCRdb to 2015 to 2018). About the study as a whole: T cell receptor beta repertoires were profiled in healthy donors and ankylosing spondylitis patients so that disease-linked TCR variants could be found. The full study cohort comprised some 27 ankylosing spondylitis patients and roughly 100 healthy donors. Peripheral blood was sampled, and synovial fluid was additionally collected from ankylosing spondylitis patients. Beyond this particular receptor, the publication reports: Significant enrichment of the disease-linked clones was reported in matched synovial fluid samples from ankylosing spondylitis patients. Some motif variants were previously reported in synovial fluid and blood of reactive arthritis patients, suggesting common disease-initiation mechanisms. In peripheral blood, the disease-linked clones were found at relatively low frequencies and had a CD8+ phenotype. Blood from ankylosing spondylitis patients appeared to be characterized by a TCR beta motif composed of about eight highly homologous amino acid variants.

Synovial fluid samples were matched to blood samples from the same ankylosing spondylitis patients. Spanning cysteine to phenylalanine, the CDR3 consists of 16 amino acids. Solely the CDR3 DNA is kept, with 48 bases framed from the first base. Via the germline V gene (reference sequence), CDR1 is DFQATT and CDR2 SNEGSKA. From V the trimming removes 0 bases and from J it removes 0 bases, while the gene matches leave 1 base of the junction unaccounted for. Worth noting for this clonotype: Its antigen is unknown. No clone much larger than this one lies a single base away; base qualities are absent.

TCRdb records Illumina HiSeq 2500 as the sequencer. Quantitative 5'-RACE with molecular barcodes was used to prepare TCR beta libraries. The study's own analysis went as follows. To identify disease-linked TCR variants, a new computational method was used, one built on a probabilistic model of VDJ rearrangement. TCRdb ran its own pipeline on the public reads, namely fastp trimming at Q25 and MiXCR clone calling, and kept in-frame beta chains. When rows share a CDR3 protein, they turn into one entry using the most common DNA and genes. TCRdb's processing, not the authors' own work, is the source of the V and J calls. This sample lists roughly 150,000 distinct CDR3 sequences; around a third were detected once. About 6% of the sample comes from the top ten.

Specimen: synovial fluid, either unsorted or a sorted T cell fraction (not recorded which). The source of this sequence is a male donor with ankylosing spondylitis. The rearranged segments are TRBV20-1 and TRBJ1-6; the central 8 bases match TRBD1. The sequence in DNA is TGCAGTGCTAGAGACACAGGGGGCTCCTATAATTCACCCCTCCACTTT. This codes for CSARDTGGSYNSPLHF.